Listed below are T cell receptor beta chains from one sample, sequenced in a study of shared clonotypes between healthy human individuals. The method was immunoSEQ multiplex PCR; TCRdb's version includes in-frame clones alone and lacks a portion of them. The sample lists hundreds of thousands of clones, about 95% occurring once. Sequencing used naive CD8+ T cells sorted from blood. These receptors all stem from a young woman in good health. The CDR3 runs from the conserved cysteine through the conserved F or W. Each record gives: CDR3 length, V gene, D gene, J gene, clone size, CDR3 DNA, CDR3 protein. A D gene is named only where the DNA matches it firmly. Where a row states a size, it is once, few, many or the class of an expanded clone; other rows omit it.

16	TRBV18	-	TRBJ2-5	-	TGTGCCAGCTCAACCGTAGCGGTTATGGGGCAAGAGACCCAGTACTTC	CASSTVAVMGQETQYF
13	TRBV29-1	-	TRBJ2-7	-	TGCAGCGTTGACGGCAGGGGAGGGTACGAGCAGTACTTC	CSVDGRGGYEQYF
16	TRBV7-2	TRBD2	TRBJ2-7	-	TGTGCCAGCAGCGCCGCTAGCGGGAGGGTAGGATACGAGCAGTACTTC	CASSAASGRVGYEQYF
14	TRBV19	TRBD1	TRBJ1-5	once	TGTGCCAGTAGTGCCGGGACAGGGGTTTTTGCCCAGCATTTT	CASSAGTGVFAQHF
13	TRBV23-1	-	TRBJ1-2	-	TGCGCCAGCAGTCAAATGGCTCCCTATGGCTACACCTTC	CASSQMAPYGYTF
13	TRBV15	-	TRBJ1-1	-	TGTGCCACCAGACTCTCAGTGAACACTGAAGCTTTCTTT	CATRLSVNTEAFF
14	TRBV6-5	TRBD1	TRBJ1-5	once	TGTGCCAGCAGTGAGGGACAGAAAAATCAGCCCCAGCATTTT	CASSEGQKNQPQHF
18	TRBV29-1	TRBD1	TRBJ2-7	-	TGCAGCGTTGAAGATAGTGTGCTCGGACAGGGAAGCTCCTACGAGCAGTACTTC	CSVEDSVLGQGSSYEQYF
17	TRBV27	TRBD2	TRBJ2-1	once	TGTGCCAGCAGTTCATCATTGACTAGCGGGAGAGTCGATGAGCAGTTCTTC	CASSSSLTSGRVDEQFF
16	TRBV28	TRBD1	TRBJ2-1	-	TGTGCCAGCATCTCGGCGGACAGGGTCGGGTACAATGAGCAGTTCTTC	CASISADRVGYNEQFF
14	TRBV15	-	TRBJ1-2	-	TGTGCCACCAGCAGAGATCGGACGGCGTATGGCTACACCTTC	CATSRDRTAYGYTF
16	TRBV9	TRBD2	TRBJ2-7	-	TGTGCCAGCAGCACCCACCGACTAGCGGCTTCCTACGAGCAGTACTTC	CASSTHRLAASYEQYF
16	TRBV7-7	-	TRBJ2-2	-	TGTGCCAGCAGCTCAGGGGGTAGCGGACTCACCGGGGAGCTGTTTTTT	CASSSGGSGLTGELFF
15	TRBV7-2	-	TRBJ2-1	once	TGTGCCAGCAGCTCCGGGCCTAGCTCCTACAATGAGCAGTTCTTC	CASSSGPSSYNEQFF
14	TRBV19	TRBD2	TRBJ2-1	-	TGTGCCAGTAGTATAGAGCGGGAGTACAATGAGCAGTTCTTC	CASSIEREYNEQFF
18	TRBV7-6	TRBD2	TRBJ2-1	-	TGTGCCAGCAGCCCGGGACTAGCGGGAGGATCCTCCTACAATGAGCAGTTCTTC	CASSPGLAGGSSYNEQFF
15	TRBV28	TRBD2	TRBJ2-2	-	TGTGCCAGCAGTTTATACGGGGGGAGCACCGGGGAGCTGTTTTTT	CASSLYGGSTGELFF
14	TRBV10-3	-	TRBJ2-1	-	TGTGCCATCAAGAAAGAAAATTACAGCGATGAGCAGTTCTTC	CAIKKENYSDEQFF
15	TRBV10-1	-	TRBJ1-5	-	TGCGCCAGCACCCCCGTTGGGAGAGGCTTTCAGCCCCAGCATTTT	CASTPVGRGFQPQHF
16	TRBV2	-	TRBJ2-2	-	TGTGCCAGCAGTGATTTACATAAAACGAACACCGGGGAGCTGTTTTTT	CASSDLHKTNTGELFF
15	TRBV9	-	TRBJ2-3	-	TGTGCCAGCAGCGTAGGGGTCGATAGCACAGATACGCAGTATTTT	CASSVGVDSTDTQYF
14	TRBV28	-	TRBJ1-5	-	TGTGCCAGCAGTTTAGGGGGGGACGATCAGCCCCAGCATTTT	CASSLGGDDQPQHF
16	TRBV9	TRBD1	TRBJ1-1	-	TGTGCCAGCAGCGTAGCAGGAGGACAGGGGACTCGAGAAGCTTTCTTT	CASSVAGGQGTREAFF
16	TRBV28	TRBD2	TRBJ2-1	-	TGTGCCAGCAGCCCCGGTAGGACTAGCTTTTACAATGAGCAGTTCTTC	CASSPGRTSFYNEQFF
16	TRBV5-1	TRBD2	TRBJ2-7	-	TGCGCCAGCAGCTTGGGGGAGGGCGGATACTCCTACGAGCAGTACTTC	CASSLGEGGYSYEQYF
14	TRBV29-1	-	TRBJ2-1	-	TGCAGCGTTGAACCCCCTAACTCCTACAATGAGCAGTTCTTC	CSVEPPNSYNEQFF
13	TRBV28	-	TRBJ2-7	-	TGTGCCAGCAGTCGAGGGTCGGGTCTCGAGCAGTACTTC	CASSRGSGLEQYF
16	TRBV2	TRBD2	TRBJ2-3	-	TGTGCCAGCAAGTTGCTGGGAGCGGGGGTCACAGATACGCAGTATTTT	CASKLLGAGVTDTQYF
11	TRBV5-6	-	TRBJ2-1	-	TGTGCCAGCAGCTTCCAGGGTGAGCAGTTCTTC	CASSFQGEQFF
14	TRBV19	-	TRBJ2-1	-	TGTGCCAGTAGTTTACAATCAGCCTACAATGAGCAGTTCTTC	CASSLQSAYNEQFF
14	TRBV7-9	-	TRBJ1-5	-	TGTGCCAGCAGCTTAGACAATTCCGATCAGCCCCAGCATTTT	CASSLDNSDQPQHF
12	TRBV28	-	TRBJ1-4	-	TGTGCCAGCAGTTTATTGGGGGAAAAACTGTTTTTT	CASSLLGEKLFF
14	TRBV9	-	TRBJ1-1	once	TGTGCCAGCAGCGCCGGACAGATAAACACTGAAGCTTTCTTT	CASSAGQINTEAFF
15	TRBV28	-	TRBJ2-2	-	TGTGCCAGCAGTTTTCTAGACAGGACCACCGGGGAGCTGTTTTTT	CASSFLDRTTGELFF
14	TRBV5-4	-	TRBJ2-5	-	TGTGCCAGCAGCTTTCTTCTAGGCCGAGAGACCCAGTACTTC	CASSFLLGRETQYF
15	TRBV11-2	TRBD2	TRBJ2-5	-	TGTGCCAGCAGCTCCTGGACTAGCGTTGGAGAGACCCAGTACTTC	CASSSWTSVGETQYF
14	TRBV5-1	-	TRBJ1-3	once	TGCGCCAGCAGCTTGAGAAGGGGTTGGGACACCATATATTTT	CASSLRRGWDTIYF
15	TRBV7-6	TRBD2	TRBJ2-1	-	TGTGCCAGCAGCTTAGAGTCGGGAGGGCTAAATGAGCAGTTCTTC	CASSLESGGLNEQFF
14	TRBV5-1	TRBD1	TRBJ2-1	-	TGCGCCAGCAGGAGGGACAGGGCTTTGAATGAGCAGTTCTTC	CASRRDRALNEQFF
13	TRBV6-6	-	TRBJ1-2	-	TGTGCCAGCAGTTACGTTCTTAACTATGGCTACACCTTC	CASSYVLNYGYTF
16	TRBV5-6	TRBD2	TRBJ2-1	-	TGTGCCAGCAGCTTTACTAGCGGGAGAGCAGATTATGAGCAGTTCTTC	CASSFTSGRADYEQFF
12	TRBV28	TRBD1	TRBJ2-1	-	TGTGTCAGCAGGGGGATGGCCCCTGAGCAGTTCTTC	CVSRGMAPEQFF
15	TRBV28	-	TRBJ2-2	-	TGTGCCAGCAGTTTACTTCAGGGATACACCGGGGAGCTGTTTTTT	CASSLLQGYTGELFF